This T cell receptor beta chain was captured in a study of shared clonotypes between healthy human individuals. General study results and limits: Naive subsets generally exceeded memory subsets in estimated richness. Shared across a few donors were about 4.8% of the naive CD4 clonotypes.

The CDR3 has 13 residues. V lost 2 bases and J 8 bases, leaving 10 bases between the germline ends. Germline values: CDR1 SGHDN, CDR2 FVKESK. In the case of this clone: What it recognizes is unknown.

Template for every sorted-subset replicate PCR totaled around 200 ng DNA, around 32,000 T cell genomes. Sequenced by immunoSEQ multiplex PCR; TCRdb stores in-frame clones only, minus some. The profile shows 1.6 million or so clones, roughly 98.5% of them singletons. Specimen: naive CD4+ T cells sorted from blood. Subset specified: CD45RA+ positively selected. The chain joins TRBV14 to TRBJ1-5; tentative D call: TRBD1 (5 bases). The clonotype originates from a young man in good health. The CDR3 reads CASSQISGKPQHF. The CDR3 coding sequence is TGTGCCAGCAGCCAAATCTCAGGGAAGCCCCAGCATTTT.